This T cell receptor (beta chain) was obtained from a study of immune heterogeneity within non-small cell lung tumors. Study-wide background: It was found that the tumors were several squamous cell carcinomas, more than eight non-squamous carcinomas and 1 not otherwise specified.

The CDR3 spans 14 residues. From germline, CDR1 is SGHNT and CDR2 YYREEE (reference sequence). The ends were cut back, 6 bases at V and 4 bases at J, with 16 bases in the middle. Per sample, around 0.55 ug of bulk tumor genomic DNA was the template used. Biopsy collection occurred during surgery, with several far-apart biopsies per primary tumor. The patients were newly diagnosed with non-small cell lung cancer, had not been treated, and had curative surgery. Amplifying TCR beta CDR3 involved multiplex PCR carried out with 32 V and 13 J primers. MiXCR, run by TCRdb on the multiplex PCR reads, gives a single entry per CDR3 protein. Of 21,000 or so distinct CDR3 sequences in the sample, around 28% were seen once.

The receptor was derived from a man in his forties with non-small cell lung cancer. The V gene is TRBV5-4, the J gene TRBJ1-2; D uncertain. Sequencing input: lung tumor tissue. CDR3 in amino acids: CASTLGRAVYGYTF. The DNA of the CDR3 is TGTGCCAGCACCCTCGGGAGGGCTGTCTATGGCTACACCTTC.